This TCR beta chain emerged from a study of blood T cell repertoires in COVID-19. Overall study context: COVID-19 samples, acute and convalescent, were from the United States, Italy and Spain. PBMCs, B-cell-depleted T cells, or T cells provided the cDNA or gDNA that made up the material.

Original processing methods: Reference gene primer amplification gave nucleated cell count estimates. TCRdb's copy holds only in-frame clones and misses some; the assay was immunoSEQ multiplex PCR. For V, J and clone size, that table is used; D and trimming come from the DNA. The repertoire holds 400,000 to 550,000 clones, with 75% to 90% as singletons. J gave up 5 bases and V 7 bases, and 10 bases lay outside the gene matches. This CDR3 region has 15 residues. CDR1 is MDHEN and CDR2 is SYDVKM in the germline V gene. The TCR comes from a woman aged 30 to 39 with acute or convalescent COVID-19. The material sequenced was peripheral blood. The chain uses TRBV28 and TRBJ1-5, with 8 bases identical to TRBD1. The CDR3 coding sequence is TGTGCCAGCAAGAGGACAGGGAATGAGCATCAGCCCCAGCATTTT. It yields the protein CASKRTGNEHQPQHF. The full variable domain, in which reference TRBV28 and TRBJ1-5 provide the parts outside the CDR3, is DVKVTQSSRYLVKRTGEKVFLECVQDMDHENMFWYRQDPGLGLRLIYFSYDVKMKEKGDIPEGYSVSREKKERFSLILESASTNQTSMYLCASKRTGNEHQPQHFGDGTRLSIL.